The 2 T cell receptor beta chains below were found in one sample sequenced in a study of blood T cell repertoires in COVID-19. Assay used: immunoSEQ multiplex PCR; TCRdb lists only in-frame clones, some missing. The sample gives roughly 350,000 clones, around nine tenths of which show up once; under 3.5% is in the top ten. Sequencing was carried out using peripheral blood. The receptors come from a woman aged 18 to 35 who had recovered from COVID-19.

This clone was seen once. V is TRBV2 and J is TRBJ1-2; 10 bases are a match to TRBD1. This CDR3 spans 14 amino acids. V trimming: 5 bases; J trimming: 12 bases; junction bases outside the gene matches: 12. Germline-derived CDR1 and CDR2 are SNHLY and FYNNEI. CDR3 nucleotides: TGTGCCAGCAGTTCACACCGGGACAGGGGACATCACACCTTC. This encodes CASSSHRDRGHHTF.

In the case of this clone: Additional DNA sequences in this sample encode the identical CDR3. This sequence joins TRBV18 and TRBJ2-7, with 10 bases lining up with TRBD1. Trimming cost V 6 bases and J 4 bases; bases outside gene matches: 6. In germline, CDR1 is KGHSH, CDR2 LQKENI. The CDR3 has 14 residues. The CDR3 nucleotides read TGTGCCAGCTCGCCCGGACAGGGGGTATACGAGCAGTACGTC. Amino acid sequence: CASSPGQGVYEQYV.